This TCR beta chain was identified during a study of blood T cell repertoires in COVID-19. The assay was immunoSEQ multiplex PCR, and TCRdb's table has in-frame clones only and misses some. The sample has 110,000 to 150,000 clones, roughly 78% seen once. Germline V gene lookup returns CDR1 MDHEN and CDR2 SYDVKM. Trimming took 2 bases from V and 6 from J, leaving 7 bases between them. The CDR3 spans 12 residues. Sample: PBMCs or T cells enriched from blood (not recorded which). This receptor was taken from a woman in her 50s who had recovered from COVID-19. The genes are TRBV28 and TRBJ1-1; perhaps TRBD1 as D (5 bases). The CDR3 bases are TGTGCCAGCAGTTTAGTACAGGCTGAAGCTTTCTTT. It translates to CASSLVQAEAFF.